One sample yielded the 29 T cell receptor beta chains listed below, sequenced in a study of CD8+ T cells in alopecia areata. As the sequencing template, cDNA was produced by extracting RNA and reverse transcribing it. Clones were read by immunoSEQ multiplex PCR, and TCRdb kept only the in-frame ones, dropping some. This table has just over 150,000 clones, less than 70% appearing once. Indicated treatment: oral pan-JAK inhibitor, 5-10 mg twice daily. The specimen comprised CD4+ T cells sorted from blood, sampled at week 4, from a patient treated with tofacitinib. All receptors come from a human donor with alopecia areata.

V is TRBV5-1 and J is TRBJ2-3; no firm D call. CDR1 SGHRS and CDR2 YFSETQ come from the germline V gene. The CDR3 has 17 amino acids. The ends were cut back, 4 bases at V and 2 bases at J, with 20 bases in the middle. The CDR3 region has the DNA TGCGCCAGCAGCGGAAGTATGTACTCCGCATCCACAGATACGCAGTATTTT. This encodes CASSGSMYSASTDTQYF.

This clone was recorded once. The chain has TRBV29-1 and TRBJ1-5; D is perhaps TRBD1 (6 bases). Between the trimmed V and J ends, which lost 7 bases and 3 bases, there was a span of 13 bases. In germline, CDR1 is SQVTM, CDR2 ANQGSEA. CDR3 length: 13 amino acids. Here the CDR3 DNA reads TGCAGCGCTACAAGGGGGATCAATCAGCCCCAGCATTTT. Protein product: CSATRGINQPQHF.

This clone has a handful of counts. The V call is TRBV10-3, the J call TRBJ2-1; maybe TRBD2 (6 bases). V gave up 4 bases and J gave up 10 bases, with 11 bases separating them. The CDR3 covers 12 residues. CDR1 ENHRY and CDR2 SYGVKD come from the germline V gene. The CDR3 loop reads CAISGEGGEQFF. The CDR3 bases are TGTGCCATCAGTGGAGAGGGAGGCGAGCAGTTCTTC.

In DNA, the CDR3 is TGTGCCAGCAGCCACTCAGACAGGGATACCTCTGAAGCTTTCTTT. Protein: CASSHSDRDTSEAFF. The gene calls are TRBV14 and TRBJ1-1; 7 bases match TRBD1. J gave up 6 bases and V 3 bases, and 10 bases lay outside the gene matches. The CDR3 has 15 residues. Looked up from germline, CDR1 is SGHDN and CDR2 is FVKESK.

V and J are TRBV30 and TRBJ2-1; 12 nucleotides agree with TRBD1. Germline V gene data show CDR1 as GTSNPN and CDR2 as SVGIG (reference sequence). This CDR3 region has 15 residues. Trimming took 0 bases from V and 8 from J; bases not matched to a gene: 5. In nucleotides, the CDR3 is TGTGCCTGGAGTGTTAGGGGACAGGGGGCCCATGAGCAGTTCTTC. Translation gives CAWSVRGQGAHEQFF.

The rearrangement joins TRBV25-1 to TRBJ1-4; no definite D call. V dropped 6 bases and J dropped 10 bases, with 15 bases sitting between them. This CDR3 has 13 residues. Germline V gene lookup returns CDR1 MGHDK and CDR2 SYGVNS. As DNA, the CDR3 is TGTGCCAGCAGCAACAAAAATGAAAGAAAACTGTTTTTT. Translating gives CASSNKNERKLFF.

The chain uses TRBV19 and TRBJ2-1; 8 bases are shared with TRBD2. The CDR3 runs to 12 residues. With 1 base clipped from V and 14 bases from J, the junction kept 4 bases outside the gene matches. Germline V CDR1 and CDR2: LNHDA, SQIVND (reference sequence). The CDR3 DNA follows: TGTGCCAGTAGTATAGTCGGGAGGGCCGAGTTCTTC. Translation: CASSIVGRAEFF.

The rearrangement uses TRBV29-1 and TRBJ2-2, with D unresolved. V shed 6 bases and J shed 1 base, with 12 bases lying between them. This CDR3 region has 14 residues. From germline, CDR1 is SQVTM and CDR2 ANQGSEA. The CDR3 sequence is CSVRGRRNTGELFF. DNA of the CDR3: TGCAGCGTCCGAGGCAGGAGGAACACCGGGGAGCTGTTTTTT.

The V gene is TRBV6-6, the J gene TRBJ2-6, with a tentative D call TRBD1 (6 bases). Germline values: CDR1 MNHNY, CDR2 SVGAGI (reference sequence). Trimming removed 11 bases from V and 0 bases from J, with 8 bases in between. The CDR3 spans 13 residues. The CDR3: CAGQYSGANVLTF. The DNA for the CDR3 is TGTGCCGGACAGTACTCTGGGGCCAACGTCCTGACTTTC.

The gene calls are TRBV9 and TRBJ1-1; D gene unclear. Germline lookup yields CDR1 SGDLS and CDR2 YYNGEE. The CDR3 covers 15 residues. V dropped 4 bases and J dropped 0 bases, with 13 bases sitting between them. The CDR3 bases are TGTGCCAGCAGCCCCGTTGGGGTGTTGAACACTGAAGCTTTCTTT. It yields the protein CASSPVGVLNTEAFF.

The chain employs TRBV9 and TRBJ2-5; D gene unclear. CDR1 and CDR2 (germline): SGDLS, YYNGEE. With 3 bases removed from V and 5 bases from J, the gap between germline ends came to 11 bases. There are 13 residues in the CDR3. The CDR3 sequence: CASSGTLGETQYF. Here the CDR3 DNA reads TGTGCCAGCAGCGGCACTTTAGGGGAGACCCAGTACTTC.

The rearrangement links TRBV5-1 to TRBJ1-1; maybe TRBD1 (5 bases). The germline V gene has CDR1 SGHRS and CDR2 YFSETQ. The CDR3 has 15 residues. The germline V and J ends were trimmed by 2 bases and 0 bases, with 11 bases remaining between them. The CDR3 region is CASSLTGNMNTEAFF. The CDR3 region has the DNA TGCGCCAGCAGCTTAACAGGCAACATGAACACTGAAGCTTTCTTT.

V and J are TRBV7-9 and TRBJ1-1; D possibly corresponds to TRBD1 (5 bases). CDR3 length equals 12 residues. CDR1 is SEHNR, CDR2 FQNEAQ, per germline (reference sequence). Trimming stripped 6 bases from V and 11 bases from J, with 16 bases between. CDR3 nucleotide sequence: TGTGCCAGCAGAGAGGGGAACTTCATGGCTTTCTTT. Translated, it gives CASREGNFMAFF.

Turning to this clone: A much larger clone lies a single base off, so this may be a read error. The chain couples TRBV7-2 to TRBJ2-1; TRBD2 might be the D (6 bases). V gave up 2 bases and J gave up 8 bases, with 7 bases separating them. Germline CDR1 is SGHTA and CDR2 is FQGNSA. This CDR3 has 12 residues. For the CDR3, the DNA is TGTGCCAGCAGCTTATGGGGGGATGAGCAGTTCTTC. Residues: CASSLWGDEQFF.

About this clone: A read error may account for a junction end that differs from germline. This chain connects TRBV6-4 to TRBJ2-1; D is unclear. This CDR3 contains 8 residues. The germline V gene has CDR1 MRHNA and CDR2 SNTAGT. The CDR3 protein is CASSELFF. The CDR3 nucleotides are TGTGCCAGCAGTGAGCTGTTCTTC.

The chain has TRBV5-4 and TRBJ2-2; D gene uncertain. The V end lost 4 bases, the J end lost 2 bases, and 15 bases lay between the germline ends. This CDR3 spans 16 amino acids. Germline-derived CDR1 and CDR2 are SGHNT and YYREEE (reference sequence). CDR3 in amino acids: CASSGGPRTNTGELFF. CDR3 DNA sequence: TGTGCCAGCAGCGGTGGCCCACGCACTAACACCGGGGAGCTGTTTTTT.

This clone was observed a single time. This sequence joins TRBV10-3 and TRBJ2-6; 7 nucleotides agree with TRBD1. This CDR3 is built from 15 residues. Per the germline V gene, CDR1 is ENHRY and CDR2 is SYGVKD. Unmatched junction bases numbered 4, after V lost 6 bases and J lost 2 bases. CDR3 residues: CAISTGAAGANVLTF. The CDR3 DNA is TGTGCCATCAGCACAGGGGCAGCTGGGGCCAACGTCCTGACTTTC.

This chain uses TRBV29-1 with TRBJ2-2, with TRBD2 matching 13 bases. Germline CDR1 reads SQVTM; CDR2 reads ANQGSEA. This CDR3 has 15 amino acids. Trimming took 5 bases from V and 4 from J; bases not matched to a gene: 4. CDR3 sequence reads: CSVRLAGGRTGELFF. The CDR3 bases are TGCAGCGTTCGACTAGCGGGGGGCCGCACCGGGGAGCTGTTTTTT.

The V gene is TRBV29-1, the J gene TRBJ2-5, with TRBD2 as a possible D gene (5 bases). With 4 bases removed from V and 9 bases from J, the gap between germline ends came to 12 bases. There are 11 residues in the CDR3. From germline, CDR1 is SQVTM and CDR2 ANQGSEA. The CDR3 coding sequence is TGCAGCGTTGGGGATTTGGAGGCCCAGTACTTC. Translation: CSVGDLEAQYF.

This chain connects TRBV5-1 to TRBJ2-2, with TRBD2 identical over 12 bases. Germline CDR1 reads SGHRS; CDR2 reads YFSETQ. The CDR3 has 15 amino acids. Unmatched junction bases numbered 0, after V lost 0 bases and J lost 6 bases. CDR3 residues: CASSLGLAGAGELFF. CDR3 coding DNA: TGCGCCAGCAGCTTGGGACTAGCGGGGGCCGGGGAGCTGTTTTTT.

The chain combines TRBV19 with TRBJ1-1, with D hard to call. CDR1 LNHDA and CDR2 SQIVND come from the germline V gene (reference sequence). The CDR3 sequence is 13 residues long. Deletions cut 4 bases from V and 1 base from J, with 7 bases between. The CDR3 is CASSKAGNTEAFF. The CDR3 coding sequence is TGTGCCAGTAGTAAGGCAGGGAACACTGAAGCTTTCTTT.

This chain uses TRBV29-1 with TRBJ2-7; the D gene is possibly TRBD1 (6 bases). CDR3 size: 15 residues. Germline CDR1 reads SQVTM; CDR2 reads ANQGSEA. The germline V and J ends were trimmed by 4 bases and 6 bases, with 22 bases remaining between them. The CDR3 DNA reads as TGCAGCGTTGCCAGTCCTGGTACAGGGTTCACCGAGCAGTACTTC. Residues: CSVASPGTGFTEQYF.

The chain is built from TRBV5-4 and TRBJ2-1, with D tentatively TRBD1 or TRBD2 (5 bases each). Trimming left V 6 bases short and J 3 bases short, with 16 bases between. This CDR3 contains 15 residues. Germline V CDR1 and CDR2: SGHNT, YYREEE (reference sequence). The CDR3 here is CASTGDASRYNEQFF. Written as DNA, the CDR3 is TGTGCCAGCACCGGGGACGCTAGCCGCTACAATGAGCAGTTCTTC.

The gene calls are TRBV29-1 and TRBJ1-3, with 7 positions matching TRBD1. After removal of 3 bases from V and 8 bases from J, the junction contained 4 bases not matched to a gene. This CDR3 has 12 amino acids. Germline V gene data show CDR1 as SQVTM and CDR2 as ANQGSEA. Here the CDR3 reads CSVDPGGDTIYF. The CDR3 DNA sequence: TGCAGCGTTGATCCAGGGGGAGACACCATATATTTT.

The sample holds a few counts of this clone. V and J are TRBV4-1 and TRBJ2-7; D ambiguous. Trimming left V 0 bases short and J 3 bases short, with 6 bases between. Germline V gene lookup returns CDR1 MGHRA and CDR2 YSYEKL. The CDR3 contains 13 residues. The CDR3, as DNA: TGCGCCAGCAGCCAAGATCTTTACTACGAGCAGTACTTC. Protein product: CASSQDLYYEQYF.

V usage is TRBV7-2 and J usage is TRBJ1-2, with a possible D match to TRBD1 (5 bases). Trimming took 4 bases from V and 5 from J, leaving 11 bases between them. The germline V gene has CDR1 SGHTA and CDR2 FQGNSA. CDR3 length equals 13 residues. The CDR3 DNA reads as TGTGCCAGCAGCTCCCCGGACAAATATGGCTACACCTTC. Protein: CASSSPDKYGYTF.

The gene calls are TRBV30 and TRBJ2-7; tentative D call: TRBD1 (6 bases). Germline V CDR1 and CDR2: GTSNPN, SVGIG (reference sequence). The CDR3 totals 11 residues. V was shortened by 7 bases and J by 2 bases, with 9 bases between the two germline ends. The CDR3 reads CASEGAYEQYF. DNA of the CDR3: TGTGCCTCCGAGGGGGCCTACGAGCAGTACTTC.

The chain carries TRBV30 and TRBJ1-4, with D possibly TRBD1 on 5 matching bases. From germline, CDR1 is GTSNPN and CDR2 SVGIG (reference sequence). The length of the CDR3 is 16 residues. V shed 3 bases and J shed 7 bases, with 21 bases lying between them. As DNA, the CDR3 is TGTGCCTGGAGGGCACTGGGCGACCCGGGGGGTGAAAAACTGTTTTTT. Protein: CAWRALGDPGGEKLFF. The whole variable domain, remainder taken from reference TRBV30 and TRBJ1-4, is SQTIHQWPATLVQPVGSPLSLECTVEGTSNPNLYWYRQAAGRGLQLLFYSVGIGQISSEVPQNLSASRPQDRQFILSSKKLLLSDSGFYLCAWRALGDPGGEKLFFGSGTQLSVL.

This clone was detected ten times or more. The chain links TRBV7-2 to TRBJ1-1; D might be TRBD1 (6 bases). The germline V gene encodes CDR1 SGHTA and CDR2 FQGNSA. CDR3 size: 14 residues. V was shortened by 1 base and J by 7 bases, with 13 bases between the two germline ends. The CDR3 DNA reads TGTGCCAGCAGCTTAGGGCAGGGGCTAGATGAAGCTTTCTTT. Protein product: CASSLGQGLDEAFF.